The 10 T cell receptor beta chains below all came from one sample that was sequenced in a study of cytomegalovirus exposure and HLA in healthy donors. Use of 60 Vbeta and 13 Jbeta primers characterized the PCR. Data came from immunoSEQ multiplex PCR; TCRdb stores just in-frame clones and leaves some out. Altogether some 110,000 clones are present, about two thirds being singletons, with the ten largest covering 0.6% to 1%. Input material: PBMCs. These receptors were collected from a boy aged 10-17 years in good health and CMV-seronegative.

The chain couples TRBV2 to TRBJ1-1; 7 nucleotides align to TRBD1. The CDR3 is 16 amino acids. Trimming at V came to 2 bases and at J to 4 bases, leaving 10 bases not matched to a gene. Germline V lookup: CDR1 SNHLY, CDR2 FYNNEI. The CDR3: CASSERTGGGGTEAFF. In DNA, the CDR3 is TGTGCCAGCAGTGAAAGGACAGGAGGAGGGGGCACTGAAGCTTTCTTT.

This chain connects TRBV7-9 to TRBJ2-2, with D tentatively TRBD1 (6 bases). Trimming left V 4 bases short and J 5 bases short, with 11 bases between. The germline gives CDR1 SEHNR, CDR2 FQNEAQ (reference sequence). This CDR3 spans 14 amino acids. CDR3 DNA sequence: TGTGCCAGCAGCTCTAATCAGGGGACCGGGGAGCTGTTTTTT. It is translated as CASSSNQGTGELFF.

The rearrangement joins TRBV4-3 to TRBJ1-2, with D tentatively TRBD1 (5 bases). The germline V gene encodes CDR1 LGHNA and CDR2 YSLEER. V shed 4 bases and J shed 2 bases, with 17 bases lying between them. The CDR3 has 16 amino acids. The DNA of the CDR3 is TGCGCCAGCAGCCCCCTGCGCGGACATGAAAACTATGGCTACACCTTC. Translating gives CASSPLRGHENYGYTF.

The CDR3 loop reads CASSVVSLAGANEQFF. Here the CDR3 DNA reads TGTGCCAGCAGCGTAGTGAGCCTAGCGGGAGCCAATGAGCAGTTCTTC. The V call is TRBV9, the J call TRBJ2-1, with 10 nucleotides matching TRBD2. Trimming took 0 bases from V and 6 from J; bases not matched to a gene: 6. In germline, CDR1 is SGDLS, CDR2 YYNGEE. The CDR3 is made up of 16 amino acids. The full variable domain, in which reference TRBV9 and TRBJ2-1 provide the parts outside the CDR3, is DSGVTQTPKHLITATGQRVTLRCSPRSGDLSVYWYQQSLDQGLQFLIQYYNGEERAKGNILERFSAQQFPDLHSELNLSSLELGDSALYFCASSVVSLAGANEQFFGPGTRLTVL.

CDR3 amino acids: CASSLEGDTPRGGYTF. The CDR3 nucleotides read TGTGCCAGCAGCTTAGAGGGGGACACCCCCCGGGGTGGCTACACCTTC. The chain combines TRBV13 with TRBJ1-2; D is possibly TRBD1 (6 bases). The CDR3 runs 16 residues. CDR1 PRHDT and CDR2 FYEKMQ come from the germline V gene (reference sequence). The V gene lost 1 base and the J gene lost 7 bases, with 19 bases spanning the gap.

J is TRBJ1-4 and V is TRBV30; D is perhaps TRBD1 (5 bases). V was cut by 2 bases and J by 8 bases, with 12 bases left in between. The CDR3 extends over 13 amino acids. Germline loops: CDR1 GTSNPN, CDR2 SVGIG (reference sequence). DNA of the CDR3: TGTGCCTGGAGTACCACGGGGGGGGAAAAACTGTTTTTT. Its protein product is CAWSTTGGEKLFF.

A few counts support this clone. Written as DNA, the CDR3 is TGTGCCAGCAGCTTGGACAGGTGGACCTATAATTCACCCCTCCACTTT. It encodes CASSLDRWTYNSPLHF. V and J are TRBV5-5 and TRBJ1-6; TRBD1 is a possible D gene (5 bases). CDR1 SGHKS and CDR2 YYEKEE come from the germline V gene (reference sequence). V was cut by 0 bases and J by 2 bases, with 9 bases left in between. The CDR3 is 16 residues long.

The chain couples TRBV4-1 to TRBJ2-7; 9 bases are a match to TRBD1. The ends lost 4 bases at V and 2 bases at J; junction bases unmatched: 6. The CDR3 extends over 15 amino acids. Germline lookup yields CDR1 MGHRA and CDR2 YSYEKL. The DNA for the CDR3 is TGCGCCAGCAGCCTAGGACAGGGGCTGACCTACGAGCAGTACTTC. Translating it yields CASSLGQGLTYEQYF.

This clone has a handful of counts. The V call is TRBV5-6, the J call TRBJ1-6; TRBD1 aligns across 10 bases. Germline V gene lookup returns CDR1 SGHDT and CDR2 YYEEEE. The V gene end was trimmed by 4 bases and the J gene end by 6 bases; junction bases not matched to a gene: 7. The CDR3 is 16 residues long. As DNA, the CDR3 is TGTGCCAGCAGCCCCGACAGGGGGCGGCTTAATTCACCCCTCCACTTT. Encoded protein: CASSPDRGRLNSPLHF.

The chain links TRBV9 to TRBJ2-3, with 12 bases aligning to TRBD2. Germline V CDR1 and CDR2: SGDLS, YYNGEE. With 3 bases clipped from V and 0 bases from J, the junction kept 5 bases outside the gene matches. The length of the CDR3 is 17 residues. CDR3 amino acids: CASSAGLAGASTDTQYF. DNA of the CDR3: TGTGCCAGCAGCGCGGGACTAGCGGGCGCTAGCACAGATACGCAGTATTTT. Full variable domain (rest looked up from reference TRBV9 and TRBJ2-3): DSGVTQTPKHLITATGQRVTLRCSPRSGDLSVYWYQQSLDQGLQFLIQYYNGEERAKGNILERFSAQQFPDLHSELNLSSLELGDSALYFCASSAGLAGASTDTQYFGPGTRLTVL.